This TCR beta chain was sequenced in a study of T cell responses to AZD1222 COVID-19 vaccine. Study-level results: Among the donors, most were white British and more were female, and clonal diversity was possibly underestimated.

V lost 6 bases to trimming and J lost 3 bases, with 9 bases between them. The CDR3 consists of 13 residues. Only in-frame clones appear in the TCRdb table, and some are missing; sequencing was by immunoSEQ multiplex PCR. Of 75,000 to 85,000 clones listed, 90% are singletons. A word on this clone: The antigen remains unidentified.

V is TRBV12-3 or TRBV12-4 and J is TRBJ1-3; D is uncertain. This clonotype originated in an adult in good health. The input for sequencing was peripheral blood, taken on day 0 of AZD1222 vaccination. The CDR3 DNA reads as TGTGCCAGCAGCCCATACAGTGGAAACACCATATATTTT. It specifies CASSPYSGNTIYF.